This T cell receptor beta chain was documented in a study of cytomegalovirus exposure and HLA in healthy donors. This clone showed up just a few times. A multiplex PCR was run with 60 Vbeta primers and 13 Jbeta primers. Method: immunoSEQ multiplex PCR; TCRdb's copy keeps in-frame clones and lacks some. The sample shows 70,000 to 95,000 clones, 75% to 85% of them seen only once. Trimming took 5 bases from V and 6 from J; bases not matched to a gene: 9. The CDR3 is 15 amino acids. Germline CDR1 and CDR2: KGHSH and LQKENI. V and J are TRBV18 and TRBJ2-7; TRBD1 matches at 11 bases. The TCR originated in a man younger than 35 in good health and CMV-seronegative. The sequencing input was PBMCs. This CDR3 is CASSSFQGTGGEQYF. For the CDR3, the DNA is TGTGCCAGCTCATCGTTCCAAGGGACAGGGGGCGAGCAGTACTTC.